Below, 4 T cell receptor beta chains from the same sample are listed, as sequenced in a study of T cell responses to AZD1222 COVID-19 vaccine (dated by TCRdb to the early 2020s). Libraries were made using the immunoSEQ multiplex PCR assay. Imported from immuneACCESS, the table was reduced by TCRdb to in-frame sequences with V and J called. These copies leave out some clones; in studies compared against another copy, an unresolved V gene accounts for under half, and the cause of the remainder is not known. The sample table shows 84,000 or so clones, and about 92% are seen once. 2.5% to 3.5% of the sample is taken by the ten largest. The intended sense of this specimen's time point label: baseline before first vaccination. The material sequenced was peripheral blood, taken on day 0 of AZD1222 vaccination. The receptors shown here come from an adult in good health.

The V gene is TRBV6-5, the J gene TRBJ1-1; maybe TRBD1 (6 bases). Germline values: CDR1 MNHEY, CDR2 SVGAGI. The CDR3 length is 15 residues. The V end was cut by 6 bases, the J end by 4 bases, with 18 bases between. CDR3 bases: TGTGCCAGCAGCCCCAGAGGACAGAAAGGCACTGAAGCTTTCTTT. Translating it yields CASSPRGQKGTEAFF.

This chain joins TRBV11-2 and TRBJ2-7; D call uncertain. The CDR3 contains 14 residues. The V gene lost 6 bases and the J gene lost 2 bases, with 14 bases spanning the gap. Germline CDR1 SGHAT, CDR2 FQNNGV. The CDR3: CASSVRIAAYEQYF. The CDR3 region has the DNA TGTGCCAGCAGTGTCAGGATTGCCGCCTACGAGCAGTACTTC.

V is TRBV9 and J is TRBJ1-6, with 8 bases matching TRBD1. V gave up 0 bases and J gave up 6 bases; unmatched junction bases: 5. Germline V gene data show CDR1 as SGDLS and CDR2 as YYNGEE. The CDR3 extends over 16 amino acids. CDR3 coding DNA: TGTGCCAGCAGCGTAGCCACAGGGGGGATTAATTCACCCCTCCACTTT. Translated, it gives CASSVATGGINSPLHF.

The J gene is TRBJ2-1, the V gene TRBV24-1, with 10 bases fitting TRBD2. This CDR3 has 17 residues. V shed 3 bases and J 3 bases; nucleotides not matched to a gene: 7. Germline loops: CDR1 KGHDR, CDR2 SFDVKD. The CDR3 nucleotides are TGTGCCACCAGTGATCCGACTAGCGGGCGATTCTACAATGAGCAGTTCTTC. Translation: CATSDPTSGRFYNEQFF.